A single sample is the source of the 15 T cell receptor beta chains below, sequenced in a study of CD8 T cells in ankylosing spondylitis. TCRdb reanalysed the 5' RACE reads using MiXCR and keeps one entry per CDR3 protein. The sample consists of about 360,000 distinct CDR3 sequences, 20% to 25% of them appearing once. The sample was blood, either unsorted or a sorted T cell fraction (not recorded which). These receptor sequences come from a male donor with ankylosing spondylitis or in good health (not recorded which).

This clonotype was found a few times. The gene calls are TRBV24-1 and TRBJ2-5, with TRBD2 matching over 8 bases. Per the germline V gene, CDR1 is KGHDR and CDR2 is SFDVKD. The junction had 5 bases not matched to a gene; V was cut back by 7 bases and J by 5 bases. This CDR3 is built from 13 residues. As DNA, the CDR3 is TGTGCCACCAGAAGCGGGGGAGGGGAGACCCAGTACTTC. This gives the protein CATRSGGGETQYF.

This clonotype was counted only a few times. The J gene is TRBJ2-1, the V gene TRBV27, with unresolved D. Trimming cost V 2 bases and J 2 bases, with 10 bases left between them. The CDR3 contains 15 residues. Germline V lookup: CDR1 MNHEY, CDR2 SMNVEV (reference sequence). CDR3 residues: CASSLVGLPYNEQFF. CDR3 bases: TGTGCCAGCAGTTTAGTAGGGCTCCCCTACAATGAGCAGTTCTTC.

Points on this clonotype: The germline gene is not matched at one end of the junction; a read error may be the cause. The chain joins TRBV28 to TRBJ2-2, with no clear D. This CDR3 comprises 13 residues. CDR1 and CDR2 (germline): MDHEN, SYDVKM. The CDR3 nucleotides read TGTGCCAGCAGCCCCGTTCGGACCGGCGAGCTGTTTTTT. Its translation: CASSPVRTGELFF.

The chain combines TRBV20-1 with TRBJ2-6, with D uncertain. Germline V lookup: CDR1 DFQATT, CDR2 SNEGSKA (reference sequence). The CDR3 contains 19 residues. The ends were cut back, 1 base at V and 0 bases at J, with 19 bases in the middle. The CDR3 DNA reads as TGCAGTGCTAGAGGTTCATCGGCCCCCTTGAGCTCTGGGGCCAACGTCCTGACTTTC. It encodes CSARGSSAPLSSGANVLTF.

The rearrangement links TRBV27 to TRBJ2-3, with TRBD2 identical over 8 bases. The V gene's germline CDR1 is MNHEY and CDR2 SMNVEV (reference sequence). V was clipped by 5 bases and J by 4 bases; unmatched bases: 14. The CDR3 loop spans 17 amino acids. CDR3 nucleotides: TGTGCCAGCAGTCCCACGGGGGGCGGGGGGCATGCAGATACGCAGTATTTT. Residues: CASSPTGGGGHADTQYF.

This chain joins TRBV6-2 or TRBV6-3 and TRBJ2-5; 7 bases line up with TRBD1. Germline trimming cut 6 bases from V and 3 bases from J; bases unmatched to any gene: 7. CDR3 length: 14 amino acids. Germline CDR1 MNHEY, CDR2 SVGEGT. The CDR3 bases are TGTGCCAGCAGCCAACAGGGGTTGAAAGAGACCCAGTACTTC. As protein: CASSQQGLKETQYF.

This clonotype has only a few counts. The V call is TRBV2, the J call TRBJ1-2, with D hard to call. V was clipped by 1 base and J by 4 bases, with 7 bases between them. This CDR3 is built from 13 residues. The germline gives CDR1 SNHLY, CDR2 FYNNEI. This CDR3 reads CASSEGAVYGYTF. The CDR3 DNA follows: TGTGCCAGCAGTGAAGGCGCAGTCTATGGCTACACCTTC.

The chain employs TRBV7-6 and TRBJ2-7; D possibly matches TRBD1 or TRBD2 (6 bases each). The ends were cut back, 4 bases at V and 0 bases at J, with 13 bases in the middle. Germline V lookup: CDR1 SGHVS, CDR2 FNYEAQ. The CDR3 contains 15 residues. The CDR3 nucleotides are TGTGCCAGCAGCTCTAGGGGGGCCCCCTCCTACGAGCAGTACTTC. Its protein product is CASSSRGAPSYEQYF.

This clonotype turned up a few times. This sequence joins TRBV9 and TRBJ2-1; possible D gene TRBD2, 6 bases. Trimming cost V 4 bases and J 1 base, with 12 bases left between them. Germline CDR1 is SGDLS and CDR2 is YYNGEE. CDR3 size: 15 residues. The CDR3 DNA is TGTGCCAGCAGCACCTACGGGGGTTCCTACAATGAGCAGTTCTTC. This gives the protein CASSTYGGSYNEQFF.

The chain employs TRBV7-9 and TRBJ2-7, with D perhaps matching TRBD2 (5 bases). Looked up from germline, CDR1 is SEHNR and CDR2 is FQNEAQ (reference sequence). With 4 bases removed from V and 2 bases from J, the gap between germline ends came to 9 bases. This CDR3 has 13 amino acids. The CDR3, as DNA: TGTGCCAGCAGCTCCTACGGGACCTACGAGCAGTACTTC. It translates to CASSSYGTYEQYF. The entire variable domain, with the rest obtained from reference TRBV7-9 and TRBJ2-7, is as follows: DTGVSQNPRHKITKRGQNVTFRCDPISEHNRLYWYRQTLGQGPEFLTYFQNEAQLEKSRLLSDRFSAERPKGSFSTLEIQRTEQGDSAMYLCASSSYGTYEQYFGPGTRLTVT.

The V call is TRBV11-2, the J call TRBJ1-1; the D gene is possibly TRBD1 (6 bases). The CDR3 contains 18 residues. Germline CDR1 SGHAT, CDR2 FQNNGV. With 0 bases removed from V and 0 bases from J, the gap between germline ends came to 17 bases. Written as DNA, the CDR3 is TGTGCCAGCAGCTTAGAAGTGGGGGACAATATAATGAACACTGAAGCTTTCTTT. It is translated as CASSLEVGDNIMNTEAFF.

The CDR3 spells CASSNVWVVDSLASYEQYF. The CDR3 DNA sequence: TGTGCCAGCAGCAATGTTTGGGTGGTCGACAGCCTCGCGTCCTACGAGCAGTACTTC. V usage is TRBV21-1 and J usage is TRBJ2-7; the table's D gene call, TRBD1, was not cross checked with the DNA. TRBV21-1 is termed a pseudogene. This CDR3 is built from 19 residues.

This clonotype was recorded a few times. The rearrangement uses TRBV20-1 and TRBJ2-1; 10 positions match TRBD2. Germline CDR1 and CDR2: DFQATT and SNEGSKA (reference sequence). The CDR3 contains 17 residues. Germline trimming cut 5 bases from V and 1 base from J; bases unmatched to any gene: 11. The CDR3, as DNA: TGCAGTGCTGCGTCGGCTAGCGGGGGATATTCCTACAATGAGCAGTTCTTC. The encoded protein is CSAASASGGYSYNEQFF.

The V call is TRBV12-3 or TRBV12-4, the J call TRBJ2-2; D gene ambiguous. V was cut by 6 bases and J by 8 bases, with 10 bases left in between. There are 12 residues in the CDR3. In DNA form, the CDR3 reads TGTGCCAGCAGCCCTTACGTGGGGGAGCTGTTTTTT. Residues: CASSPYVGELFF.

This clonotype was seen a single time. V and J are TRBV20-1 and TRBJ2-1; 9 bases line up with TRBD1. The germline CDR1 and CDR2 sequences are DFQATT and SNEGSKA (reference sequence). V lost 1 base and J lost 2; bases outside the gene matches: 15. The CDR3 length is 19 residues. The CDR3 spells CSARGDRVRYDSAYNEQFF. The DNA for the CDR3 is TGCAGTGCTAGAGGGGACAGGGTTAGATACGATTCGGCCTACAATGAGCAGTTCTTC.